Given below is one T cell receptor beta chain in context. Its antigen is currently unknown. Whenever a sample was processed, at least 6.5 million PBMCs were isolated. The authors ran a second PCR of about 6 to 12 cycles using a sample-barcoded 5' primer and a J-beta primer mix. Every molecule of cDNA carried a tag from a template-switch adaptor with 12 random nucleotides. Via MiXCR, TCRdb re-called the 5' RACE reads, giving one row per CDR3 protein. The sample records 1.2 million to 1.5 million distinct CDR3 sequences, about 40% being singletons. The length of the CDR3 is 14 residues. Trimming removed 4 bases from V and 4 bases from J; junction bases left unmatched: 6. Per germline, CDR1 MNHEY and CDR2 SVGEGT. The data belong to a study of blood T cells in healthy people across ages. Findings and caveats of the study: Expanded clonotype changes were possibly confounded by unknown donor CMV status. Percentage of naive T cells showed a strong correlation with TCR beta diversity.

Material for sequencing was blood. The receptor comes from a woman aged 18-30 years in good health. This rearrangement joins TRBV6-2 or TRBV6-3 to TRBJ1-2; 7 positions agree with TRBD1. CDR3 residues: CASSSGQTFYGYTF. The CDR3 DNA reads as TGTGCCAGCAGTTCGGGACAGACTTTCTATGGCTACACCTTC.